Below, 10 T cell receptor beta chains from the same sample are listed, as sequenced in a study of control samples from healthy donors and cancer patients. The assay was immunoSEQ multiplex PCR, and TCRdb's table has in-frame clones only and misses some. The sample lists 130,000 or so clones; roughly 86% were seen once. The specimen was blood. These receptors were collected from a man aged 55-75 years in good health.

The chain carries TRBV7-2 and TRBJ1-3; D is possibly TRBD1 (6 bases). V was trimmed by 8 bases and J by 4 bases, leaving 15 bases between them. The CDR3 contains 14 residues. Germline assignment: CDR1 SGHTA and CDR2 FQGNSA. The CDR3 loop is CASRGTSTGNTIYF. CDR3 nucleotide sequence: TGTGCCAGCCGGGGGACATCGACAGGAAACACCATATATTTT.

The genes are TRBV12-3 or TRBV12-4 and TRBJ1-1; D uncertain. Trimming took off 2 bases at V and 6 bases at J, with 7 bases between the two ends. The CDR3 spans 12 residues. As DNA, the CDR3 is TGTGCCAGCAGTTTATCAGGTGCTGAAGCTTTCTTT. Its protein product is CASSLSGAEAFF.

This chain uses TRBV24-1 with TRBJ1-3, with D possibly being TRBD1 (5 bases). Trimming took 4 bases from V and 0 from J, leaving 9 bases between them. Germline lookup yields CDR1 KGHDR and CDR2 SFDVKD. This CDR3 region has 15 residues. CDR3: CATSDPGGSGNTIYF. CDR3 DNA: TGTGCCACCAGTGACCCCGGGGGCTCTGGAAACACCATATATTTT.

J is TRBJ1-1 and V is TRBV15; perhaps TRBD1 as D (6 bases). The CDR3 runs 12 residues. Germline CDR1 reads LNHNV; CDR2 reads YYDKDF (reference sequence). V lost 5 bases and J lost 11, with 15 bases in between. The CDR3 sequence is CATSPSGHGAFF. The CDR3 DNA sequence: TGTGCCACCAGCCCCTCGGGACACGGGGCTTTCTTT.

The chain combines TRBV30 with TRBJ1-1; D call uncertain. CDR3 length: 13 residues. The V end lost 0 bases, the J end lost 7 bases, and 12 bases lay between the germline ends. Germline V gene sequence: CDR1 GTSNPN, CDR2 SVGIG (reference sequence). CDR3 residues: CAWSVPAPFEAFF. As DNA, the CDR3 is TGTGCCTGGAGTGTACCGGCACCATTTGAAGCTTTCTTT.

The chain is built from TRBV3-1 (or the pseudogene TRBV3-2) and TRBJ2-3; maybe TRBD2 (6 bases). V lost 1 base and J 4 bases, leaving 12 bases between the germline ends. Germline V lookup: CDR1 LGHDT, CDR2 YNNKEL (reference sequence). This CDR3 has 15 residues. CDR3 region: CASSQGSLAADTQYF. The CDR3 DNA follows: TGTGCCAGCAGCCAAGGTTCACTAGCTGCAGATACGCAGTATTTT.

The chain employs TRBV30 and TRBJ1-3; the match to TRBD1 covers 9 bases. The CDR3 is made up of 15 amino acids. The V gene end was trimmed by 3 bases and the J gene end by 3 bases; junction bases not matched to a gene: 6. Germline lookup yields CDR1 GTSNPN and CDR2 SVGIG (reference sequence). The CDR3 coding sequence is TGTGCCTGGAGCCCACGGGACAGGGTTGGAAACACCATATATTTT. This codes for CAWSPRDRVGNTIYF.

The chain couples TRBV15 to TRBJ1-1, with D perhaps matching TRBD1 (6 bases). Trimming cost V 0 bases and J 0 bases, with 23 bases left between them. The CDR3 is made up of 20 amino acids. Germline V lookup: CDR1 LNHNV, CDR2 YYDKDF (reference sequence). The CDR3 reads CATSRDWGARGKLMNTEAFF. CDR3 in DNA: TGTGCCACCAGCAGAGATTGGGGGGCGAGGGGGAAACTCATGAACACTGAAGCTTTCTTT.

This clone was counted between two and nine times. The chain couples TRBV10-3 to TRBJ1-6, with 7 positions matching TRBD1. The V gene end was trimmed by 0 bases and the J gene end by 8 bases; junction bases not matched to a gene: 4. Germline V gene sequence: CDR1 ENHRY, CDR2 SYGVKD. This CDR3 is 15 amino acids long. CDR3 protein: CAISESGGQYSPLHF. CDR3 nucleotides: TGTGCCATCAGTGAGTCTGGGGGACAGTATTCACCCCTCCACTTT.

The CDR3 loop reads CASSETGLSYEQYF. DNA of the CDR3: TGTGCCAGCAGTGAAACAGGCCTAAGCTACGAGCAGTACTTC. The genes are TRBV2 and TRBJ2-7; weak D call: TRBD1 (5 bases). From germline, CDR1 is SNHLY and CDR2 FYNNEI. The CDR3 runs 14 residues. V was trimmed by 2 bases and J by 3 bases, leaving 11 bases between them.